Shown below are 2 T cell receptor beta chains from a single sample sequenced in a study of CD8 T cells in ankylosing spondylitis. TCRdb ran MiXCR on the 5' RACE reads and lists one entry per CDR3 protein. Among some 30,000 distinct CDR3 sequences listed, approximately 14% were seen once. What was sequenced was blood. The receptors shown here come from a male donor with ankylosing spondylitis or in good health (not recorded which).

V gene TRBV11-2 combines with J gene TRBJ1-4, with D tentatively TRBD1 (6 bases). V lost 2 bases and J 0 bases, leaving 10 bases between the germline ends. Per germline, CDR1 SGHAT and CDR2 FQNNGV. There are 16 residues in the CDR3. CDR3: CASSLSTGPTNEKLFF. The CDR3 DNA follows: TGTGCCAGCAGCTTATCGACAGGCCCAACTAATGAAAAACTGTTTTTT.

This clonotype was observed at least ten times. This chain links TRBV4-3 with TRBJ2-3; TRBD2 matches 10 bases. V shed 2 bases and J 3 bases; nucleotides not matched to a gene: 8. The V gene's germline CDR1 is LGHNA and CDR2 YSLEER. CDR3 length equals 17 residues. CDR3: CASSQYEAGGPTDTQYF. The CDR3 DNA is TGCGCCAGCAGCCAATATGAAGCGGGGGGGCCGACAGATACGCAGTATTTT.